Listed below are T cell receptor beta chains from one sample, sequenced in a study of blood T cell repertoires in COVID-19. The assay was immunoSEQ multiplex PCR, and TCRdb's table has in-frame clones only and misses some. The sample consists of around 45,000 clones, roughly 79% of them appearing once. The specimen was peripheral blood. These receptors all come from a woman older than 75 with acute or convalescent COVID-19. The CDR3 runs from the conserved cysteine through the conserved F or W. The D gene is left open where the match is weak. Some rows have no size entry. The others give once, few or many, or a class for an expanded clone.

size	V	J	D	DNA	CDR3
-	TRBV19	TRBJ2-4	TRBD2	TGTGCCAGTAGTATAAGGGGACTAGCGGGGGCACTAGCCAAAAACATTCAGTACTTC	CASSIRGLAGALAKNIQYF
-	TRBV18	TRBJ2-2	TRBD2	TGTGCCAGCTCACCAGCGCTAGCGGGAGGGTCGGCCACCGGGGAGCTGTTTTTT	CASSPALAGGSATGELFF
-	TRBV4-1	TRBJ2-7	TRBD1	TGCGCCAGCAGCCATCTTACCGGGACAGGGACCTACGAGCAGTACTTC	CASSHLTGTGTYEQYF
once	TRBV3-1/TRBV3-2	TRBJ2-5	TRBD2	TGTGCCAGCAGCCCCGGGACTAGCGGGATTAGGTTCCGGGAGACCCAGTACTTC	CASSPGTSGIRFRETQYF
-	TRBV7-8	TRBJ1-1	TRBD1	TGTGCCAGCAGCTTTCGACAGGGGGGCACTGAAGCTTTCTTT	CASSFRQGGTEAFF
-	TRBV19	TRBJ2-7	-	TGTGCCAGCCAGGACAGCCAACGCTACGAGCAGTACTTC	CASQDSQRYEQYF
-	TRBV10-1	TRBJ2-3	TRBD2	TGCGCCAGCAGCCATGGACTAGCGGGAGGGCCAATGGCGCAGTATTTT	CASSHGLAGGPMAQYF
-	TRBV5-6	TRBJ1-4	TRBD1	TGTGCCAGCAGCTTGTTGCGACAGGGTAATGAAAAACTGTTTTTT	CASSLLRQGNEKLFF
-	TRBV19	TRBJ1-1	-	TGTGCCAGTGGGGGGGGTTCAGCTTTCTTT	CASGGGSAFF
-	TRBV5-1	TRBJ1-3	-	TGCGCCAGCAGCTTGCGTATTGGAAACACCATATATTTT	CASSLRIGNTIYF
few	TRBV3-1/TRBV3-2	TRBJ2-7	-	TGTGCCAGCAGCCAATCTTCCTACGAGCAGTACTTC	CASSQSSYEQYF
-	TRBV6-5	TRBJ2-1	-	TGTGCCGGAGGGGACAGAAATGAGCAGTTCTTC	CAGGDRNEQFF
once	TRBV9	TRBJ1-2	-	TGTGCCAGCAGCTACGTCGAGGGAGGCTACACCTTC	CASSYVEGGYTF
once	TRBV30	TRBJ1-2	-	TGTGCCCGTAACGTCCCAGGGTTTGGCGGCTACACCTTC	CARNVPGFGGYTF
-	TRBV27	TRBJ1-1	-	TGTGCCAGCAGTTTATCGAGGGTGGGCACTGAAGCTTTCTTT	CASSLSRVGTEAFF
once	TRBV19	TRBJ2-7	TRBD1	TGTGCCAGTAGTACAGGGGGCCGGGGCCCCGAGCAGTACTTC	CASSTGGRGPEQYF
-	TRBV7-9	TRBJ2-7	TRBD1	TGTGCCAGCAGCGTGGGACAGGGTCTCCACGAGCAGTACTTC	CASSVGQGLHEQYF
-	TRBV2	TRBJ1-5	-	TGTGCCAGCGCCGCGACAGGTGTTGTTAATAGCAATCAGCCCCAGCATTTT	CASAATGVVNSNQPQHF
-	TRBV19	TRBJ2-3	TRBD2	TGTGCCAGTAGTATGGGAGCGGGAGGGCCCACAGATACGCAGTATTTT	CASSMGAGGPTDTQYF
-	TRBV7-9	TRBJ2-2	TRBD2	TGTGCCAGCAGCTTGGGCGGGAGTAAATCCGGGGAGCTGTTTTTT	CASSLGGSKSGELFF
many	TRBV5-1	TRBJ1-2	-	TGCGCCAGCAGCTTGGAAGGTTCGCTTGGACAGTCAAATGGCTACACCTTC	CASSLEGSLGQSNGYTF
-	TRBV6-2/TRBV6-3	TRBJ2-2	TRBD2	TGTGCCAGCAGTACTAGCGGGGGCCCCCCCGGGGAGCTGTTTTTT	CASSTSGGPPGELFF
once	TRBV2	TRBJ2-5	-	TGTGCCAGCAGTGGTAGCCAAGAGACCCAGTACTTC	CASSGSQETQYF
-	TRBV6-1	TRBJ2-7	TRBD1	TGTGCCAGCAGTGAGATTGGCAGGGGGCAGCAGTACTTC	CASSEIGRGQQYF
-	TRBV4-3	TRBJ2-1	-	TGCGCCAGCAGCCAAGATAGAGCAATGAGCTCCTACAATGAGCAGTTCTTC	CASSQDRAMSSYNEQFF
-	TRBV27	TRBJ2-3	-	TGTGCCAGCAGTTCGAGTAGCGTCCCGCCGGGGGATACGCAGTATTTT	CASSSSSVPPGDTQYF